This T cell receptor beta chain stems from a study of shared clonotypes between healthy human individuals. Repertoires were generated with immunoSEQ multiplex PCR, while TCRdb's copy carries only in-frame clones and drops some. The table includes approximately 340,000 clones, less than 85% detected once. The J segment lost 2 bases and the V segment lost 3 bases, leaving 13 bases of the junction unmatched. Looked up from germline, CDR1 is MDHEN and CDR2 is SYDVKM. The CDR3 runs 19 residues. This chain joins TRBV28 and TRBJ2-3; 11 nucleotides line up with TRBD2. Sequenced: memory CD4+ T cells sorted from blood. The subset is: CD45RA-negative fraction. The sequence was obtained from a man aged 25-45 years in good health. CDR3 residues: CASSLPPLSGRAITDTQYF. DNA of the CDR3: TGTGCCAGCAGTTTGCCCCCTCTTAGCGGGAGGGCCATCACAGATACGCAGTATTTT.